This TCR beta chain was sequenced in a study of preoperative IRX-2 immunotherapy in early breast cancer. Germline loops: CDR1 LGHNT, CDR2 FRNRAP. V lost 7 bases, J lost 2 bases, and 7 bases stayed unmatched. The CDR3 sequence is 14 residues long. Noted treatment: preoperative locoregional IRX-2 cytokine immunotherapy. The table came from immunoSEQ multiplex PCR; TCRdb's copy has only in-frame clones and leaves some out. The sample has more than 35,000 clones, 70% to 80% seen once; the top ten hold roughly 1.2%. This TCR came from a human donor with breast cancer. Here the sequenced sample was tumor tissue, taken after IRX-2 immunotherapy. This chain joins TRBV12-5 and TRBJ2-7; TRBD1 aligns across 8 bases. The CDR3 sequence: CASESGQGAYEQYF. CDR3 DNA: TGTGCTAGTGAGTCCGGACAGGGAGCCTACGAGCAGTACTTC.